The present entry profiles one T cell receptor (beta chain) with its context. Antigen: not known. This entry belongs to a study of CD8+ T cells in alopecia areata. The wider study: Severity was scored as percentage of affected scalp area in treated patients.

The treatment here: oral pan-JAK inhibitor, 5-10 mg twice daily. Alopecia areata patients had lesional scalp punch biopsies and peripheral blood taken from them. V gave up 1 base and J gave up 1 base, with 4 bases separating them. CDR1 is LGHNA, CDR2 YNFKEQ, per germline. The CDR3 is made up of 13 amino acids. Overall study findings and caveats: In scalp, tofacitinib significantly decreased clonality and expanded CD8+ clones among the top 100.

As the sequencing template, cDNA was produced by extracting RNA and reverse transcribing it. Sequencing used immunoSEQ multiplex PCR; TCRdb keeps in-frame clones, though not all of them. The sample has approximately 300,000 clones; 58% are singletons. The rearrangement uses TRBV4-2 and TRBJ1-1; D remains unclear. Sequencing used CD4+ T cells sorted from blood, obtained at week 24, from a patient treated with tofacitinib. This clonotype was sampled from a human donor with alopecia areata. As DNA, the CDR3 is TGTGCCAGCAGCCAAGGGGAGAACACTGAAGCTTTCTTT. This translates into CASSQGENTEAFF.